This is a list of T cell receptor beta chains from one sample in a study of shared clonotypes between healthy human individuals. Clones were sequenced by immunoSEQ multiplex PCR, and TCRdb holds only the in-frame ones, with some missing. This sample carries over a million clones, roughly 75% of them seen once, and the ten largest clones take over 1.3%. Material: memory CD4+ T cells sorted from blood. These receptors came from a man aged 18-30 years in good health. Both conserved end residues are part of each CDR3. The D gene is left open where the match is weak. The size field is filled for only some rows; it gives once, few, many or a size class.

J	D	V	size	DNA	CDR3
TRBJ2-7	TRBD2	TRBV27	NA	TGTGCCAGCAGTAGGAGACTAGCTGCACACTACGAGCAGTACTTC	CASSRRLAAHYEQYF
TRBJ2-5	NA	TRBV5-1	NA	TGCGCCAGCAGCTTACAAAAGGGAGCCCTCATAGAGACCCAGTACTTC	CASSLQKGALIETQYF
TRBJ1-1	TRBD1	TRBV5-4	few	TGTGCCAGCAGCTTGGGGGGGACAGGAGCAACCACTGAAGCTTTCTTT	CASSLGGTGATTEAFF
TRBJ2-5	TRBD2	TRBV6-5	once	TGTGCCAGCAGTTTTATGACGGGGGGGGCGAAGGAGACCCAGTACTTC	CASSFMTGGAKETQYF
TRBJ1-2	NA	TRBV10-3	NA	TGTGCCATCAGTGAGTCTGGGACACTCTATGGCTACACCTTC	CAISESGTLYGYTF
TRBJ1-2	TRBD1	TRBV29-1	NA	TGCAGCGTTGTGTGGACAGGGGATGGCTACACCTTC	CSVVWTGDGYTF
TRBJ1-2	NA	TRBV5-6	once	TGTGCCAGCAGCTTGGATAGGCAACCCAGCTATGGCTACACCTTC	CASSLDRQPSYGYTF
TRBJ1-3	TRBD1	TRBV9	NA	TGTGCCAGCAGCGAAGGGGGCACTGGAAACACCATATATTTT	CASSEGGTGNTIYF
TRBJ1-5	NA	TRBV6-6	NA	TGTGCCAGCAGTTACCCAGGGACCAATCAGCCCCAGCATTTT	CASSYPGTNQPQHF
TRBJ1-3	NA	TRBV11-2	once	TGTGCCAGCAGCACGTACTCTGGAAACACCATATATTTT	CASSTYSGNTIYF
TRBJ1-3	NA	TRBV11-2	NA	TGTGCCAGCAGCTTAGGGGGAGGTCGAGGAAACACCATATATTTT	CASSLGGGRGNTIYF
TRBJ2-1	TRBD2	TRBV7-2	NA	TGTGCCAGCAGCTTAGCCGGGACTACTTTTTACAATGAGCAGTTCTTC	CASSLAGTTFYNEQFF
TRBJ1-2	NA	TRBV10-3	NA	TGTGCCATCAGTGAGTCCGTTAGATTGTATGGCTACACCTTC	CAISESVRLYGYTF
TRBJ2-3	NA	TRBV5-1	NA	TGCGCCAGCAGCTTGAGACTTGGCGGATCCGGCACAGATACGCAGTATTTT	CASSLRLGGSGTDTQYF
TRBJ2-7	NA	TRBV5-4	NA	TGTGCCAGCAGCTTGGCACCAGGTGAATTAGACGAGCAGTACTTC	CASSLAPGELDEQYF
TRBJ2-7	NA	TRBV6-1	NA	TGTGCCAGCAGCCCGGTGGTCCAGCCTCCCTACGAGCAGTACTTC	CASSPVVQPPYEQYF
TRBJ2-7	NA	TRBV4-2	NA	TGTGCCAGCAGCCAAGTGGGGGAGCAGTACTTC	CASSQVGEQYF
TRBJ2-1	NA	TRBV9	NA	TGTGCCAGCAGCGTGAGCACTTCCACGGCGAATGAGCAGTTCTTC	CASSVSTSTANEQFF
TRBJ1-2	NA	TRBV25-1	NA	TGTGCCAGCAGTCGCCTCGGCAGCTACTATGGCTACACCTTC	CASSRLGSYYGYTF
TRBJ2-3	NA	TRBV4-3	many	TGCGCCAGCAGCCAAGATTCGGGAAGGGGAGATACGCAGTATTTT	CASSQDSGRGDTQYF
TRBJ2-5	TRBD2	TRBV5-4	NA	TGTGCCAGCAGCTATCGACTAGCGGGAGGCCAAGAGACCCAGTACTTC	CASSYRLAGGQETQYF
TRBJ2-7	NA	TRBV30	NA	TGTGCCTGGAGTGTAAGGGGCAGGAGCTCCTACGAGCAGTACTTC	CAWSVRGRSSYEQYF
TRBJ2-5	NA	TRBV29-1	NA	TGCAGCGTTTTGGAGCGGGAAGAGACCCAGTACTTC	CSVLEREETQYF
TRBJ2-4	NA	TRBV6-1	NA	TGTGCCAGCAGTGAGCAGGGGTTAAAAACAAACATTCAGTACTTC	CASSEQGLKTNIQYF
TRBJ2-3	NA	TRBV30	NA	TGTGCCTGGAGTCGGGGCGGGAAGGACACAGATACGCAGTATTTT	CAWSRGGKDTDTQYF
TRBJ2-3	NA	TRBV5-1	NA	TGCGCCAGCAGCTTCGGCGGCTCAGCAGATACGCAGTATTTT	CASSFGGSADTQYF
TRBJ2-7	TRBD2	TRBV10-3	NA	TGTGCCATCAAAAGCGGGACTAGCGGGAAGGAGCAGTACTTC	CAIKSGTSGKEQYF
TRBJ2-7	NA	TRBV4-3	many	TGCGCCAGCAGCCAAGATAGGGCAGGATTTTACGAGCAGTACTTC	CASSQDRAGFYEQYF
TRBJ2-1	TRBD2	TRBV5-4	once	TGTGCCAGCAGTCGAGGACTAGCGGGGTATAGCTCCTACAATGAGCAGTTCTTC	CASSRGLAGYSSYNEQFF
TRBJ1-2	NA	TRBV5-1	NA	TGCGCCAGCAGCCTGTTAGGGGAACCGCGCTATGGCTACACCTTC	CASSLLGEPRYGYTF
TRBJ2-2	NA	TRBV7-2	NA	TGTGCCAGCAGCCAAGCCCTAGTGGGCACCGGGGAGCTGTTTTTT	CASSQALVGTGELFF
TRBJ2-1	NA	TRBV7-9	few	TGTGCCAGCAGCAAGGGCGGTTCCTACAATGAGCAGTTCTTC	CASSKGGSYNEQFF
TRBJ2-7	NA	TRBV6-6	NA	TGTGCCAGCAGTTACTCGGAGACCCGGGTGGGCGAGCAGTACTTC	CASSYSETRVGEQYF
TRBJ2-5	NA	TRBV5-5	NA	TGTGCCAGCAGCTTCACAGGGAAAGAGACCCAGTACTTC	CASSFTGKETQYF
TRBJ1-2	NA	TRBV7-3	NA	TGTGCCAGCAGCCCGCCGGACAGAGAGAGGAACTATGGCTACACCTTC	CASSPPDRERNYGYTF
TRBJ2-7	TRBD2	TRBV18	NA	TGTGCCAGCTCACAGGGACTAGCGGACTACGAGCAGTACTTC	CASSQGLADYEQYF
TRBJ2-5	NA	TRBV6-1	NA	TGTGCCAGCAGTGAGGGCCAGGGGCCCCAAGAGACCCAGTACTTC	CASSEGQGPQETQYF
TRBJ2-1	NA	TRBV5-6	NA	TGTGCCAGCAGACTCCACAATGAGCAGTTCTTC	CASRLHNEQFF
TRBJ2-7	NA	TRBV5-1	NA	TGCGCCAGCAGCTTGGTCTCCTCAAGGGGCGAGCAGTACTTC	CASSLVSSRGEQYF
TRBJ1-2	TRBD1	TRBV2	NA	TGTGCCAGCAGTGAAGGGACAGGGGGCGCGAAGGGCTACACCTTC	CASSEGTGGAKGYTF
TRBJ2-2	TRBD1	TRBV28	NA	TGTGCCAGCGGTACAGGGGGCCGAACCGGGGAGCTGTTTTTT	CASGTGGRTGELFF
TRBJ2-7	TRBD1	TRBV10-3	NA	TGTGCCATCAGGCAGGCAGGGGGCTCCTACGAGCAGTACTTC	CAIRQAGGSYEQYF
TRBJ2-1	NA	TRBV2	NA	TGTGCCAGCAGTGAACCCCCAGCGGGTAGGAAGTTCTTC	CASSEPPAGRKFF
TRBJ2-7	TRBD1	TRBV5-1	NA	TGCGCCAGCAGCTTGCCATTGACAGGGGACGAGCAGTACTTC	CASSLPLTGDEQYF
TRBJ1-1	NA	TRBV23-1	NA	TGCGCCAGCAGTCAGGGGCCGGGCACTGAAGCTTTCTTT	CASSQGPGTEAFF
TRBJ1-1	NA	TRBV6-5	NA	TGTGCCAGCAGTCGTGTGGGGAACACTGAAGCTTTCTTT	CASSRVGNTEAFF